These 2 T cell receptor beta chains were all obtained from the same sample, sequenced in a study of T cell responses to AZD1222 COVID-19 vaccine (dated by TCRdb to about 2021). Explained via the paper, the time point label denotes: about 28 days (+/-7) after the second vaccine dose. Library preparation used the immunoSEQ multiplex PCR assay. As stored in TCRdb, this immuneACCESS dataset retains in-frame rearrangements with V and J assigned. A fraction of the clones does not appear; measured against another copy, unresolved V genes explain less than half of the discrepancy, and the remainder lacks a known reason. The sample table shows around 120,000 clones, and approximately 90% are seen once. The top ten hold 6% to 8% of the sample. The source was peripheral blood, collected 28 days after the second AZD1222 dose. The origin of the receptors is an adult who received the AZD1222 COVID-19 vaccine.

The chain employs TRBV7-3 and TRBJ1-2; D perhaps matches TRBD1 (5 bases). Trimming left V 5 bases short and J 4 bases short, with 14 bases between. This CDR3 spans 14 amino acids. CDR1 SGHTA and CDR2 FQGTGA come from the germline V gene. The CDR3 region is CASSALGGSYGYTF. The CDR3 DNA reads as TGTGCCAGCAGCGCCCTCGGGGGAAGCTATGGCTACACCTTC.

The chain uses TRBV9 and TRBJ1-2, with D possibly TRBD1 on 6 matching bases. This CDR3 spans 17 amino acids. The V gene's germline CDR1 is SGDLS and CDR2 YYNGEE. The V end was cut by 1 base, the J end by 0 bases, with 16 bases between. This CDR3 reads CASSVPRGHYANYGYTF. Written as DNA, the CDR3 is TGTGCCAGCAGCGTACCAAGGGGACATTACGCTAACTATGGCTACACCTTC.